The next 31 T cell receptor beta chains were all read from a single sample in a study of blood T cell repertoires in COVID-19. Libraries were prepared by immunoSEQ multiplex PCR; TCRdb keeps only in-frame clonotypes and omits some of them. The sample yields about 240,000 clones, roughly four fifths seen once. Sequencing input: peripheral blood. These receptors originate from a woman in her sixties or seventies with active or convalescent COVID-19.

The chain joins TRBV3-1 (or the pseudogene TRBV3-2) to TRBJ1-1; 9 bases align to TRBD1. V lost 1 base and J lost 12; bases outside the gene matches: 9. The CDR3 has 14 amino acids. From germline, CDR1 is LGHDT and CDR2 YNNKEL (reference sequence). The CDR3 DNA follows: TGTGCCAGCAGCCAAGTTTGGACAGGGGAGGAGACTTTCTTT. Translation gives CASSQVWTGEETFF.

As to this clone: A read error may produce the germline difference seen at one junction end. The CDR3 nucleotides read TGTGCTAGCAGCTTGGGACTAGCGGGGTCGGCGGAGACCCAGTACTTC. Amino acid sequence: CASSLGLAGSAETQYF. The chain employs TRBV7-7 and TRBJ2-5, with TRBD2 matching 13 bases. CDR3 length equals 16 residues. The germline V gene encodes CDR1 SSHAT and CDR2 FNYEAQ (reference sequence).

The DNA of the CDR3 is TGTGCCAGCAGCTTAGCCAGGGGGCCTAATGAAAAACTGTTTTTT. Translating it yields CASSLARGPNEKLFF. The chain has TRBV7-9 and TRBJ1-4; 8 bases agree with TRBD1. Unmatched junction bases numbered 0, after V lost 0 bases and J lost 3 bases. Germline V CDR1 and CDR2: SEHNR, FQNEAQ (reference sequence). There are 15 residues in the CDR3.

The chain uses TRBV12-1 and TRBJ1-4. TRBV12-1 is a recognized pseudogene. CDR3 length: 15 residues. The DNA for the CDR3 is TGTGCCAGCAGCCCGGGCGGGGGGCAAAGGGAAAAACTGTTTTTT. This sequence encodes CASSPGGGQREKLFF.

This clone appeared once. CDR3 sequence reads: CAWSFRDISGELFF. The CDR3, as DNA: TGTGCCTGGAGTTTCCGGGACATATCCGGGGAGCTGTTTTTT. The chain employs TRBV30 and TRBJ2-2, with D possibly matching TRBD1 (6 bases). With 2 bases removed from V and 6 bases from J, the gap between germline ends came to 13 bases. From germline, CDR1 is GTSNPN and CDR2 SVGIG (reference sequence). The CDR3 length is 14 residues. The complete variable domain, with remaining parts taken from reference TRBV30 and TRBJ2-2, reads SQTIHQWPATLVQPVGSPLSLECTVEGTSNPNLYWYRQAAGRGLQLLFYSVGIGQISSEVPQNLSASRPQDRQFILSSKKLLLSDSGFYLCAWSFRDISGELFFGEGSRLTVL.

The chain recombines TRBV5-4 with TRBJ1-2; D is possibly TRBD1 (5 bases). Germline V gene lookup returns CDR1 SGHNT and CDR2 YYREEE (reference sequence). This CDR3 spans 15 amino acids. V was pared by 3 bases and J by 2 bases, with 14 bases between. The CDR3 coding sequence is TGTGCCAGCAGCTGGATCAAACAGGCGAACTATGGCTACACCTTC. It yields the protein CASSWIKQANYGYTF.

This clone appeared a single time. V and J are TRBV6-1 and TRBJ1-2; 8 bases line up with TRBD1. Germline CDR1 MNHNS, CDR2 SASEGT. The CDR3 contains 15 residues. Trimming removed 2 bases from V and 4 bases from J; junction bases left unmatched: 6. CDR3 bases: TGTGCCAGCAGTGAACTTGACAGGGGTCCCTATGGCTACACCTTC. Amino acids: CASSELDRGPYGYTF.

V usage is TRBV7-9 and J usage is TRBJ1-2; D call uncertain. The CDR3 runs 12 residues. Deletions cut 5 bases from V and 8 bases from J, with 12 bases between. Per the germline V gene, CDR1 is SEHNR and CDR2 is FQNEAQ (reference sequence). The CDR3 loop reads CASSPRTRGYTF. The CDR3 nucleotides are TGTGCCAGCAGCCCCCGAACGCGCGGCTACACCTTC.

This chain joins TRBV3-1 (or the pseudogene TRBV3-2) and TRBJ1-6, with D tentatively TRBD1 (6 bases). This CDR3 is built from 16 residues. CDR1 LGHDT and CDR2 YNNKEL come from the germline V gene (reference sequence). V lost 0 bases to trimming and J lost 12 bases, with 18 bases between them. CDR3 residues: CASSQEPDRSLEPLHF. Here the CDR3 DNA reads TGTGCCAGCAGCCAAGAGCCGGACAGATCCTTAGAACCCCTCCACTTT.

This clone came up once. The chain carries TRBV19 and TRBJ1-6; 7 bases line up with TRBD1. CDR3 length equals 16 residues. Trimming at V came to 4 bases and at J to 7 bases, leaving 10 bases not matched to a gene. The germline V gene encodes CDR1 LNHDA and CDR2 SQIVND (reference sequence). In nucleotides, the CDR3 is TGTGCCAGTAGTACCGATCGACAGGGTGCGAATTCACCCCTCCACTTT. Its translation: CASSTDRQGANSPLHF.

The V and J genes are TRBV21-1 and TRBJ1-1; TRBD1, the D gene given by the table, was not confirmed from the DNA. TRBV21-1 is a recognized pseudogene. The CDR3 extends over 17 amino acids. The CDR3 region is CASSNRDRGVMNTEAFF. The CDR3 nucleotides are TGTGCCAGCAGCAACCGGGACAGGGGTGTCATGAACACTGAAGCTTTCTTT.

The chain joins TRBV7-3 to TRBJ2-7; 9 bases line up with TRBD2. The junction had 12 bases not matched to a gene; V was cut back by 5 bases and J by 4 bases. CDR3 length: 16 amino acids. The germline V gene has CDR1 SGHTA and CDR2 FQGTGA. CDR3 DNA: TGTGCCAGCAGCCCCGGAGGTAGCGGGGGAGGTTACGAGCAGTACTTC. Translating gives CASSPGGSGGGYEQYF.

This clone is a singleton in its sample. The chain recombines TRBV30 with TRBJ2-5; D possibly corresponds to TRBD1 (6 bases). The germline V gene has CDR1 GTSNPN and CDR2 SVGIG (reference sequence). V was trimmed by 7 bases and J by 5 bases, leaving 17 bases between them. This CDR3 region has 13 residues. CDR3 DNA sequence: TGTGCCTCACTGGCAGGGGTCGGCGAGACCCAGTACTTC. This codes for CASLAGVGETQYF. Supplemented by reference TRBV30 and TRBJ2-5, the full variable domain reads SQTIHQWPATLVQPVGSPLSLECTVEGTSNPNLYWYRQAAGRGLQLLFYSVGIGQISSEVPQNLSASRPQDRQFILSSKKLLLSDSGFYLCASLAGVGETQYFGPGTRLLVL.

V usage is TRBV7-2 and J usage is TRBJ1-2; D possibly corresponds to TRBD1 (5 bases). The CDR3 is made up of 13 amino acids. Germline CDR1 and CDR2: SGHTA and FQGNSA. Trimming removed 5 bases at V and 4 bases at J, with 11 bases between. CDR3 region: CASSPDSFYGYTF. CDR3 DNA sequence: TGTGCCAGCAGCCCCGACAGCTTCTATGGCTACACCTTC.

The V and J genes are TRBV19 and TRBJ2-2; D is perhaps TRBD1 (5 bases). This CDR3 has 14 amino acids. With 10 bases removed from V and 2 bases from J, the gap between germline ends came to 14 bases. Germline CDR1 and CDR2: LNHDA and SQIVND (reference sequence). In DNA, the CDR3 is TGTGCCACCAAGGGGAAATCCAACACCGGGGAGCTGTTTTTT. Protein sequence: CATKGKSNTGELFF.

The CDR3 DNA reads as TGTGCCAGCTCAACGGACAGGGTGGAGTCACCCCTCCACTTT. Protein: CASSTDRVESPLHF. V is TRBV18 and J is TRBJ1-6; 8 bases are a match to TRBD1. Germline V gene data show CDR1 as KGHSH and CDR2 as LQKENI. The CDR3 totals 14 residues. Trimming at V came to 5 bases and at J to 10 bases, leaving 7 bases not matched to a gene.

The chain uses TRBV10-3 and TRBJ2-1; 12 nucleotides align to TRBD2. Germline V gene sequence: CDR1 ENHRY, CDR2 SYGVKD. There are 15 residues in the CDR3. V lost 0 bases, J lost 6 bases, and 0 bases stayed unmatched. CDR3 protein: CAISESGLAGNEQFF. In DNA, the CDR3 is TGTGCCATCAGTGAGTCGGGACTAGCGGGCAATGAGCAGTTCTTC.

This rearrangement joins TRBV7-8 to TRBJ1-4; perhaps TRBD1 as D (6 bases). The germline V gene has CDR1 SGHVS and CDR2 FQNEAQ. This CDR3 comprises 13 residues. The V gene lost 4 bases and the J gene lost 8 bases, with 11 bases spanning the gap. The CDR3 loop reads CASSSRDREKLFF. As DNA, the CDR3 is TGTGCCAGCAGCTCCCGCGACAGGGAAAAACTGTTTTTT.

The rearrangement joins TRBV6-2 or TRBV6-3 to TRBJ1-2; no clear D gene. Trimming shortened V by 2 bases and J by 6 bases, and 10 bases separated the two germline ends. Germline CDR1 and CDR2: MNHEY and SVGEGT. This CDR3 is 13 amino acids long. CDR3 region: CASSYTPGHGYTF. CDR3 bases: TGTGCCAGCAGTTACACTCCCGGTCATGGCTACACCTTC.

The rearrangement joins TRBV27 to TRBJ1-1; TRBD1 is a possible D gene (6 bases). This CDR3 has 14 amino acids. Trimming stripped 4 bases from V and 9 bases from J, with 18 bases between. From germline, CDR1 is MNHEY and CDR2 SMNVEV (reference sequence). The CDR3 reads CASSSWTEKTKAFF. CDR3 sequence (DNA): TGTGCCAGCAGTTCATGGACAGAGAAGACAAAAGCTTTCTTT.

The J gene is TRBJ1-6, the V gene TRBV4-3; 9 bases match TRBD1. This CDR3 region has 19 residues. Germline trimming cut 0 bases from V and 10 bases from J; bases unmatched to any gene: 16. The V gene's germline CDR1 is LGHNA and CDR2 YSLEER. The CDR3 here is CASSQDWNTGQGLLSPLHF. The CDR3 coding sequence is TGCGCCAGCAGCCAAGATTGGAACACGGGACAGGGACTCTTATCACCCCTCCACTTT.

The chain joins TRBV3-1 (or the pseudogene TRBV3-2) to TRBJ1-2; the D gene is possibly TRBD1 (5 bases). Germline lookup yields CDR1 LGHDT and CDR2 YNNKEL (reference sequence). The V gene lost 0 bases and the J gene lost 6 bases, with 20 bases spanning the gap. The CDR3 spans 17 residues. In nucleotides, the CDR3 is TGTGCCAGCAGCCAAGACACTGGATATACAGGTCCTCATGGCTACACCTTC. It specifies CASSQDTGYTGPHGYTF.

The chain joins TRBV29-1 to TRBJ1-1; a possible D gene is TRBD1 (6 bases). Germline-derived CDR1 and CDR2 are SQVTM and ANQGSEA. CDR3 size: 15 residues. Trimming left V 7 bases short and J 3 bases short, with 21 bases between. Here the CDR3 reads CSATGWGPLDTEAFF. DNA of the CDR3: TGCAGCGCCACGGGGTGGGGGCCACTTGACACTGAAGCTTTCTTT.

J is TRBJ1-3 and V is TRBV5-1; no clear D gene. This CDR3 is 16 amino acids long. The V end lost 5 bases, the J end lost 0 bases, and 15 bases lay between the germline ends. Per germline, CDR1 SGHRS and CDR2 YFSETQ. CDR3 sequence (DNA): TGCGCCAGCAGTTCAGAGGGCCAGTTCTCTGGAAACACCATATATTTT. This sequence encodes CASSSEGQFSGNTIYF.

The chain employs TRBV28 and TRBJ1-3, with D possibly matching TRBD1 (6 bases). Germline lookup yields CDR1 MDHEN and CDR2 SYDVKM. This CDR3 comprises 18 residues. V was pared by 2 bases and J by 4 bases, with 21 bases between. The CDR3 sequence: CASSLGGYGVGQGNTIYF. As DNA, the CDR3 is TGTGCCAGCAGTTTAGGGGGCTACGGGGTCGGACAGGGAAACACCATATATTTT.

Concerning this clone: This CDR3 is also generated by other DNA sequences in the sample. The rearrangement links TRBV5-1 to TRBJ2-7; 9 nucleotides agree with TRBD1. The CDR3 is made up of 16 amino acids. Per germline, CDR1 SGHRS and CDR2 YFSETQ. J lost 3 bases, V lost 0 bases, and 7 bases had no gene match. The CDR3 here is CASSLGPRDRDYEQYF. The CDR3 region has the DNA TGCGCCAGCAGCTTGGGGCCCCGGGACAGGGACTACGAGCAGTACTTC.

The chain couples TRBV27 to TRBJ2-1; 11 positions match TRBD1. V was pared by 10 bases and J by 2 bases, with 10 bases of the junction left unmatched. From germline, CDR1 is MNHEY and CDR2 SMNVEV (reference sequence). CDR3 length: 16 amino acids. The CDR3 region has the DNA TGTGCCACCTACATAGGACAGGGGGCCCCCTACAATGAGCAGTTCTTC. This gives the protein CATYIGQGAPYNEQFF.

The chain couples TRBV5-5 to TRBJ2-7, with 14 bases identical to TRBD2. Germline V gene data show CDR1 as SGHKS and CDR2 as YYEKEE (reference sequence). V trimming: 0 bases; J trimming: 3 bases; junction bases outside the gene matches: 8. The CDR3 is made up of 18 amino acids. Here the CDR3 reads CASSLAGLAGGPNYEQYF. The CDR3, as DNA: TGTGCCAGCAGCTTGGCCGGACTAGCGGGGGGTCCCAACTACGAGCAGTACTTC.

V gene TRBV27 combines with J gene TRBJ1-2; TRBD1 agrees at 7 bases. Trimming cost V 2 bases and J 5 bases; bases outside gene matches: 5. This CDR3 is built from 14 residues. CDR1 and CDR2 from the germline V gene are MNHEY and SMNVEV (reference sequence). The CDR3 region is CASSLRPQGYGYTF. The CDR3 DNA follows: TGTGCCAGCAGTTTACGGCCACAGGGGTATGGCTACACCTTC.

The V gene is TRBV11-2, the J gene TRBJ2-5; TRBD1 matches 8 bases. The CDR3 has 14 residues. The V segment lost 5 bases and the J segment 5 bases; nucleotides outside the gene matches: 7. CDR1 is SGHAT and CDR2 is FQNNGV in the germline V gene. The CDR3, as DNA: TGTGCCAGCAGCCGCGGACAGGGCGGGGAGACCCAGTACTTC. It translates to CASSRGQGGETQYF.

The rearrangement joins TRBV27 to TRBJ2-3, with 8 bases identical to TRBD2. This CDR3 spans 14 amino acids. Trimming took 5 bases from V and 5 from J; bases not matched to a gene: 6. From germline, CDR1 is MNHEY and CDR2 SMNVEV (reference sequence). The CDR3 DNA reads as TGTGCCAGCAGTCCCGGGGGGGTTATAGATACGCAGTATTTT. Translating it yields CASSPGGVIDTQYF.